This T cell receptor (beta chain) appears in the sequencing data of a study of beta chain features in type 1 diabetes. This clone occurred a few times. The antigen remains unidentified. Study-wide points: Patients' naive, central memory and Treg TCRB repertoires seemed closer to one another than those of healthy donors. Across all four CD4+ subsets, people with type 1 diabetes showed modestly shorter TCRB CDR3s. The study found fewer insertions and more deletions at VDJ junctions in type 1 diabetes patients.

Isolated RNA was reverse transcribed in full, so expressed TCRB transcripts were sequenced. Some 3.6 million reads were obtained on average from naive, central memory and regulatory T cell samples. Only in-frame clones appear in the TCRdb table, and some are missing; sequencing was by immunoSEQ multiplex PCR. Of about 360,000 clones listed, around an eighth are singletons. Sequenced sample: naive CD4+ T cells from blood. The sequence came from a young woman with type 1 diabetes.

CDR3 protein: CASSEGRQPQHF. The CDR3 region has the DNA TGTGCCAGCAGTGAGGGGAGGCAGCCCCAGCATTTT. The J gene is TRBJ1-5, the V gene TRBV25-1; no reliable D call. V lost 3 bases and J 7 bases, leaving 7 bases between the germline ends. The germline gives CDR1 MGHDK, CDR2 SYGVNS. The CDR3 totals 12 residues.